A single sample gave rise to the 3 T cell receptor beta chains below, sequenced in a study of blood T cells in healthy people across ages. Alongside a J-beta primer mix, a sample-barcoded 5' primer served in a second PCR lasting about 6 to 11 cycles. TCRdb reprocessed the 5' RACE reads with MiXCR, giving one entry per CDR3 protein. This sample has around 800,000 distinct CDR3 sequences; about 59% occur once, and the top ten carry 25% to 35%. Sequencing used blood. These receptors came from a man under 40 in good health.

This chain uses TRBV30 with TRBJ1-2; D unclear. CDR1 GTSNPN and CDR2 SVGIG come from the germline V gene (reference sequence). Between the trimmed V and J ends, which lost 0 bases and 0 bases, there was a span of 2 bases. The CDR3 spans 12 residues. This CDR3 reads CAWSVSNYGYTF. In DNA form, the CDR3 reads TGTGCCTGGAGTGTATCTAACTATGGCTACACCTTC.

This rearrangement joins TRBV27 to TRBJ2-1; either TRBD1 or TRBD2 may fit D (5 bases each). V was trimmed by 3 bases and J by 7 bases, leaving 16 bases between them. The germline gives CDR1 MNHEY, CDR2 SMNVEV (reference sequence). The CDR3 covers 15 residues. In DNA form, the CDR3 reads TGTGCCAGCAGTTTCGCTGGGGCTGAGGGAAATGAGCAGTTCTTC. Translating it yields CASSFAGAEGNEQFF.

The CDR3 DNA follows: TGTGCCAGCAGTTTACGTCAGGGCAAAAACATTCAGTACTTC. Its translation: CASSLRQGKNIQYF. The chain links TRBV28 to TRBJ2-4, with D perhaps matching TRBD1 (5 bases). Germline V gives CDR1 MDHEN, CDR2 SYDVKM. The CDR3 spans 14 residues. V shed 2 bases and J shed 3 bases, with 8 bases lying between them.